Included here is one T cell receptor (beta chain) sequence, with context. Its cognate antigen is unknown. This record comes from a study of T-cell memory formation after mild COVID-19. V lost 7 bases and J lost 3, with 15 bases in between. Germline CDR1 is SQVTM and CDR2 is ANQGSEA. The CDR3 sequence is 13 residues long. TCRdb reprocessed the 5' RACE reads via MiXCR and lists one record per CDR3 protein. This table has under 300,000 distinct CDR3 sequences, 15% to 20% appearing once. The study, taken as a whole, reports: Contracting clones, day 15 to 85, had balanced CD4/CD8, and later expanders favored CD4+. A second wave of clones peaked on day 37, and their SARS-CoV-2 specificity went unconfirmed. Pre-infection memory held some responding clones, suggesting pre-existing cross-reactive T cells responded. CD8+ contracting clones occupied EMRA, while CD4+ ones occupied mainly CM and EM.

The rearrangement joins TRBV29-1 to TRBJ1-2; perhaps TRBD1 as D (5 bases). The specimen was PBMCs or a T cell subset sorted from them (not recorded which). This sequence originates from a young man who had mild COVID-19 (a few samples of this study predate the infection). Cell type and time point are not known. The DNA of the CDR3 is TGCAGCGCCCCGGTGGGGGGTGACTATGGCTACACCTTC. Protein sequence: CSAPVGGDYGYTF.